These T cell receptor beta chains were read from a single sample in a study of T-cell memory formation after mild COVID-19. TCRdb re-derived calls from the 5' RACE reads in MiXCR, one entry per CDR3 protein. The sample contains 550,000 to 700,000 distinct CDR3 sequences, about 18% of which appear only once. Material for sequencing was PBMCs or a T cell subset sorted from them (not recorded which). These receptors were taken from an adult woman who had mild COVID-19 (a few samples of this study predate the infection). Cell type and time point are not known. Each CDR3 is given with its conserved first and last residue. Each record gives: CDR3 protein, CDR3 DNA, V gene, J gene, D gene, clone size. D genes are given only for firm matches. Some rows mark clone size as missing; the rest say once, few, many or name a class of expanded clone.

CATSATGVLNTGELFF	TGTGCCACCAGTGCTACAGGGGTTTTGAACACCGGGGAGCTGTTTTTT	TRBV24-1	TRBJ2-2	TRBD1	few
CASTWRGGGEQYF	TGCGCCAGTACGTGGCGGGGGGGCGGCGAGCAGTACTTC	TRBV5-1	TRBJ2-7	TRBD2	few
CASSVGIGQPQNF	TGTGCCAGCAGCGTAGGAATCGGACAGCCCCAGAATTTT	TRBV9	TRBJ1-5	NA	few
CASSYSTGIRGYEQFF	TGTGCCAGCAGTTACTCTACCGGGATCCGAGGGTATGAGCAGTTCTTC	TRBV6-2/TRBV6-3	TRBJ2-1	NA	few
CASSPTGGTGNTIYF	TGTGCCAGCAGCCCAACAGGGGGAACGGGAAACACCATATATTTT	TRBV3-1	TRBJ1-3	TRBD1	few
CASSQIGGYGYTF	TGTGCCAGCAGCCAAATCGGTGGATATGGCTACACCTTC	TRBV27	TRBJ1-2	NA	NA
CASSYSRKVGASDGYTF	TGTGCCAGCAGTTACTCGAGAAAGGTCGGGGCAAGCGATGGCTACACCTTC	TRBV6-5	TRBJ1-2	NA	few
CASTDPGLAEQFF	TGTGCCAGCACCGATCCCGGACTAGCCGAGCAGTTCTTC	TRBV12-3/TRBV12-4	TRBJ2-1	TRBD2	NA
CASRPPGQLKETQYF	TGTGCCAGCAGGCCTCCGGGACAACTGAAAGAGACCCAGTACTTC	TRBV11-2	TRBJ2-5	NA	NA
CASSTPGLAPPGELFF	TGTGCCAGCAGCACCCCGGGACTAGCCCCCCCCGGGGAGCTGTTTTTT	TRBV9	TRBJ2-2	TRBD2	few
CSARAPRTVDTQYF	TGCAGTGCTAGAGCTCCTAGAACTGTAGATACGCAGTATTTT	TRBV20-1	TRBJ2-3	NA	few
CATGGWDQETQYF	TGTGCCACCGGGGGGTGGGACCAAGAGACCCAGTACTTC	TRBV12-3/TRBV12-4	TRBJ2-5	TRBD2	NA
CASSLDRGQSYNEQFF	TGTGCCAGCAGTTTGGACAGGGGACAGTCATACAATGAGCAGTTCTTC	TRBV12-3/TRBV12-4	TRBJ2-1	TRBD1	NA
CASRTKGGSGNTIYF	TGTGCCAGCAGAACCAAGGGGGGCTCTGGAAACACCATATATTTT	TRBV6-6	TRBJ1-3	NA	NA
CSARDIETQYF	TGCAGTGCTAGGGACATAGAGACCCAGTACTTC	TRBV20-1	TRBJ2-5	NA	NA
CASSIGQSDTQYF	TGTGCCAGCAGTATAGGACAGTCAGATACGCAGTATTTT	TRBV12-3/TRBV12-4	TRBJ2-3	NA	many
CASSRIRTSGELFF	TGTGCCAGCAGCCGCATCCGGACGTCCGGGGAGCTGTTTTTT	TRBV7-3	TRBJ2-2	NA	many
CASSSSVGVNQPQHF	TGTGCCAGCAGCTCGTCCGTGGGGGTTAATCAGCCCCAGCATTTT	TRBV7-2	TRBJ1-5	NA	few
CASSPRGGKRNEQYF	TGCGCCAGCAGTCCTCGGGGGGGGAAGAGAAACGAGCAGTACTTC	TRBV23-1	TRBJ2-7	TRBD2	few
CASSLKGRQANTEAFF	TGTGCCAGCAGCTTAAAGGGGCGACAGGCAAACACTGAAGCTTTCTTT	TRBV7-9	TRBJ1-1	NA	few
CASSRDDRYGYTF	TGTGCCAGCAGTCGCGACGACCGCTATGGCTACACCTTC	TRBV6-6	TRBJ1-2	NA	NA
CASSLPVGGAKNIQYF	TGTGCCAGCAGCCTACCCGTGGGGGGAGCCAAAAACATTCAGTACTTC	TRBV7-9	TRBJ2-4	NA	NA
CSASVAGGFTDTQYF	TGCAGTGCTAGTGTAGCGGGCGGTTTCACAGATACGCAGTATTTT	TRBV20-1	TRBJ2-3	TRBD2	NA
CASSPRAPGLAVEQYF	TGTGCCAGCTCACCACGGGCCCCGGGACTAGCGGTAGAGCAGTACTTC	TRBV18	TRBJ2-7	TRBD2	NA
CASSFIGEGRHEQYF	TGTGCCAGCAGCTTTATTGGGGAGGGGAGGCACGAGCAGTACTTC	TRBV5-6	TRBJ2-7	TRBD2	NA